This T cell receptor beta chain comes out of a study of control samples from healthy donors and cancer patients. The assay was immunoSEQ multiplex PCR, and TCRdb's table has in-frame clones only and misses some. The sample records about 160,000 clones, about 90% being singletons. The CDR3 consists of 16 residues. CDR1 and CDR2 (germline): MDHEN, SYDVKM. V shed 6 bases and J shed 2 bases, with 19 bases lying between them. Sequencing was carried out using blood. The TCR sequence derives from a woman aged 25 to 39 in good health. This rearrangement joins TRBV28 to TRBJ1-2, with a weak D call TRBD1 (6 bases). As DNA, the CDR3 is TGTGCCAGCAGCGTTAGGGGTGCCAGGGGAAACTATGGCTACACCTTC. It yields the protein CASSVRGARGNYGYTF.